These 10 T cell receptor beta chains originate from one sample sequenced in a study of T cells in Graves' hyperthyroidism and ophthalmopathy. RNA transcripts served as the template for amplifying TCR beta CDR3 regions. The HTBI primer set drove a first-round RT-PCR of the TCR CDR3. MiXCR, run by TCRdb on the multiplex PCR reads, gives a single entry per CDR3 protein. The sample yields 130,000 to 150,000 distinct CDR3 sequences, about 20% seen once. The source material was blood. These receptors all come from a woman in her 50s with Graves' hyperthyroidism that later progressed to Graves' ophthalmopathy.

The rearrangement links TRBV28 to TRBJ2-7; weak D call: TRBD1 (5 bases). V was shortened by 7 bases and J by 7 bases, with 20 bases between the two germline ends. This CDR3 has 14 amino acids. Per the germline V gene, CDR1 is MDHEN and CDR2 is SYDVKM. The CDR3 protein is CASKGPGMRREQYF. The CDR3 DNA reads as TGTGCCAGCAAGGGGCCAGGGATGCGTCGGGAGCAGTACTTC.

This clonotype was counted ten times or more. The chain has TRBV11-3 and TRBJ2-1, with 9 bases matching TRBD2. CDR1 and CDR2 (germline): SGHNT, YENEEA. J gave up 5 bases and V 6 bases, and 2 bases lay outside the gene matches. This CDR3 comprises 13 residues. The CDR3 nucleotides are TGTGCCAGCAGGGCTAGCGGGAACAATGAGCAGTTCTTC. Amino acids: CASRASGNNEQFF. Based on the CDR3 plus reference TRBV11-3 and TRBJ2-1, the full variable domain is EAGVVQSPRYKIIEKKQPVAFWCNPISGHNTLYWYLQNLGQGPELLIRYENEEAVDDSQLPKDRFSAERLKGVDSTLKIQPAELGDSAVYLCASRASGNNEQFFGPGTRLTVL.

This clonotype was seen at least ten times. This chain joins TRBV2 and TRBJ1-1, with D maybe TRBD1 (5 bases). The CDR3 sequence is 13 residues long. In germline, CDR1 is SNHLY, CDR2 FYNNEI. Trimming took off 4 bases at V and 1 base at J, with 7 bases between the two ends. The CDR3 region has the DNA TGTGCCAGCAGTGCGACAGAGAACACTGAAGCTTTCTTT. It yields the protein CASSATENTEAFF.

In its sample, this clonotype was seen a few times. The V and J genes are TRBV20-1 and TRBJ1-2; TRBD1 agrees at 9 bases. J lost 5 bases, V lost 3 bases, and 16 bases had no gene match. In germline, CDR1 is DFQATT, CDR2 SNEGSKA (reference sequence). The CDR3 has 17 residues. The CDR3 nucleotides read TGCAGTGCTAGTACCACTCGGACAGGGGTAAATTCTTATGGCTACACCTTC. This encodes CSASTTRTGVNSYGYTF.

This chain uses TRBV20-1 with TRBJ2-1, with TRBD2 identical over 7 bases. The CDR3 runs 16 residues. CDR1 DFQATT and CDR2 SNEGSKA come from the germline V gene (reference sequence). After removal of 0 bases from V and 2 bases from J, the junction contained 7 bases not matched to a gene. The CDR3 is CSARDRAGVPYNEQFF. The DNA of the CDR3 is TGCAGTGCTAGAGATCGGGCGGGAGTCCCCTACAATGAGCAGTTCTTC.

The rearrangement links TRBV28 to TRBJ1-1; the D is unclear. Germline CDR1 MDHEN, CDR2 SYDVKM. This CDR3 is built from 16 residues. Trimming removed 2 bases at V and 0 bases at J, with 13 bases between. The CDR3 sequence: CASSLRPHKMNTEAFF. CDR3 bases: TGTGCCAGCAGTTTACGGCCGCACAAAATGAACACTGAAGCTTTCTTT.

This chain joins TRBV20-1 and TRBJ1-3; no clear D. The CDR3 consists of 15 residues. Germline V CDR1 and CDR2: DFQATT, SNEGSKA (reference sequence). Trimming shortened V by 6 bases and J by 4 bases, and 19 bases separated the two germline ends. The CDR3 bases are TGCAGTGCCCCCGGGCCCCGGATGGGGGGAAACACCATATATTTT. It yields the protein CSAPGPRMGGNTIYF.

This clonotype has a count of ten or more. For the CDR3, the DNA is TGTGCCAGCAGCTTAATAGTCTTGGTACGGCGGAATTACAATCAGCCCCAGCATTTT. Amino acids: CASSLIVLVRRNYNQPQHF. The chain has TRBV7-3 and TRBJ1-5; D is ambiguous. Germline values: CDR1 SGHTA, CDR2 FQGTGA. The CDR3 consists of 19 residues. V lost 1 base to trimming and J lost 3 bases, with 22 bases between them.

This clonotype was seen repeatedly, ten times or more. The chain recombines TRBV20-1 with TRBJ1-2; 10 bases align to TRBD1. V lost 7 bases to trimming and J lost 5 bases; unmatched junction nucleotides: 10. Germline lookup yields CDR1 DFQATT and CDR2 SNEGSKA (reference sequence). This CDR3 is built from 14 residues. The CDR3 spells CSERGQGLRYGYTF. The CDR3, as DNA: TGCAGTGAGCGGGGACAGGGGTTACGATATGGCTACACCTTC.

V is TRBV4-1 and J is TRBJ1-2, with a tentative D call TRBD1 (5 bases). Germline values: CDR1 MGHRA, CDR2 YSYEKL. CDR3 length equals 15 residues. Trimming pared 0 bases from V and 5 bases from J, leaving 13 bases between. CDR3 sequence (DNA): TGCGCCAGCAGCCAAGATACAGGCGGGGGTTATGGCTACACCTTC. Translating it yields CASSQDTGGGYGYTF.